The text below deals with one T cell receptor (beta chain). The V end lost 0 bases, the J end lost 5 bases, and 7 bases lay between the germline ends. The CDR3 is made up of 13 amino acids. Germline values: CDR1 WNHNN, CDR2 SYGVQD (reference sequence). The record originates from a study of blood T cell repertoires in COVID-19. Across the whole study: Samples taken during acute and convalescent COVID-19 were collected in the United States, Italy and Spain. T cells, B-cell-depleted T cells, or PBMCs provided the cDNA or gDNA that served as material.

Per the study methods: Nucleated cell counts were estimated from reference gene primer amplification. Only in-frame clones appear in the TCRdb table, and some are missing; sequencing was by immunoSEQ multiplex PCR. V, J and clone size reflect that table, while D and trimming were determined from the DNA. Here the sample spans nearly 350,000 clones, 88% being singletons. Sequencing used peripheral blood. The V and J genes are TRBV10-1 and TRBJ1-1; no clear D gene. This clonotype originated in a woman in her seventies with COVID-19, enrolled during active disease. Here the CDR3 DNA reads TGCGCCAGCAGTGAGTCGATCGGGACTGAAGCTTTCTTT. Its translation is CASSESIGTEAFF.